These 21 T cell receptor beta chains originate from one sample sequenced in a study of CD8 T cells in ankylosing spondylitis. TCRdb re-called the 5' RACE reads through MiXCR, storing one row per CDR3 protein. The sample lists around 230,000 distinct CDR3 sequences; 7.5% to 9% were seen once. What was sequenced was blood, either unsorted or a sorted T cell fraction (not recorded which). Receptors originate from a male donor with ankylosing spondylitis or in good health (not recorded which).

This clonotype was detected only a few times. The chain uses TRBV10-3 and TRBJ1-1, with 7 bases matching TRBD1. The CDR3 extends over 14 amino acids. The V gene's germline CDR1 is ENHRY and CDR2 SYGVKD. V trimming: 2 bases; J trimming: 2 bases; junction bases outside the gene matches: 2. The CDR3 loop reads CAISERTGNTEAFF. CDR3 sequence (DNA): TGTGCCATCAGTGAGAGGACAGGAAACACTGAAGCTTTCTTT.

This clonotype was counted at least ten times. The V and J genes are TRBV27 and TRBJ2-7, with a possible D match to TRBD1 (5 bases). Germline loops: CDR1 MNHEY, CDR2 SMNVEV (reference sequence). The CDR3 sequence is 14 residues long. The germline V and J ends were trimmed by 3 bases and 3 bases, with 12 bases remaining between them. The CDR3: CASSFWGGSYEQYF. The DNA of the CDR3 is TGTGCCAGCAGTTTTTGGGGCGGCAGCTACGAGCAGTACTTC.

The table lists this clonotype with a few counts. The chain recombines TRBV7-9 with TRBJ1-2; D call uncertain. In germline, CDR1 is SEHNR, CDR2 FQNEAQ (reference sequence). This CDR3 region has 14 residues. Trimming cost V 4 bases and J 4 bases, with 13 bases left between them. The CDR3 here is CASSSPVDVYGYTF. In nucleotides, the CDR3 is TGTGCCAGCAGCTCTCCGGTGGACGTCTATGGCTACACCTTC.

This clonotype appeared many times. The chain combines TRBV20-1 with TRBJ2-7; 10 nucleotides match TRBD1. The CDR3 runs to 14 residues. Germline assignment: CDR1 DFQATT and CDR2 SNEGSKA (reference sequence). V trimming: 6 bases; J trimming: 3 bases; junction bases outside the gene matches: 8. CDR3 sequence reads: CSATWDRGLYEQYF. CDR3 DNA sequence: TGCAGTGCGACGTGGGACAGGGGCCTCTACGAGCAGTACTTC.

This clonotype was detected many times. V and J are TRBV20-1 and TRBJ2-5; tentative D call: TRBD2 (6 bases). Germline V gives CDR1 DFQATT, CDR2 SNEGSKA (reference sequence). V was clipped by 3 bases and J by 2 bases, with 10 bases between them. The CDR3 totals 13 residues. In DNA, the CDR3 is TGCAGTGCTAGCGGGGGTGGGCAAGAGACCCAGTACTTC. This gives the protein CSASGGGQETQYF.

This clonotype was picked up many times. The CDR3 bases are TGTGCCAGCAGCCAATTCGACTTCGGGGCAGATACGCAGTATTTT. Its protein is CASSQFDFGADTQYF. The chain employs TRBV3-1 and TRBJ2-3; maybe TRBD2 (5 bases). This CDR3 spans 15 amino acids. Germline V gene data show CDR1 as LGHDT and CDR2 as YNNKEL (reference sequence). Between the trimmed V and J ends, which lost 2 bases and 4 bases, there was a span of 13 bases.

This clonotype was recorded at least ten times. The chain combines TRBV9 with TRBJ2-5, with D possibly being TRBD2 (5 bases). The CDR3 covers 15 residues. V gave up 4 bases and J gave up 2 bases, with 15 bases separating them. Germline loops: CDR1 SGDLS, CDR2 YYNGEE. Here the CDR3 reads CASSLNEGFQETQYF. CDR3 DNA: TGTGCCAGCAGCCTGAATGAGGGTTTTCAAGAGACCCAGTACTTC.

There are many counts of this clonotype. The CDR3 region is CAWSGGSRGVGATEAFF. Written as DNA, the CDR3 is TGTGCCTGGAGCGGGGGGTCTCGTGGGGTCGGAGCCACTGAAGCTTTCTTT. This chain joins TRBV30 and TRBJ1-1, with a possible D match to TRBD1 (5 bases). Trimming took 3 bases from V and 4 from J, leaving 24 bases between them. This CDR3 is built from 17 residues. The germline V gene has CDR1 GTSNPN and CDR2 SVGIG (reference sequence).

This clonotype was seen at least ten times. The CDR3 is CASSMTGIYGYTF. CDR3 nucleotides: TGTGCCAGCAGTATGACAGGGATCTATGGCTACACCTTC. The chain has TRBV12-3 or TRBV12-4 and TRBJ1-2; 7 bases are a match to TRBD1. V gave up 5 bases and J gave up 4 bases; unmatched junction bases: 4. The CDR3 has 13 residues.

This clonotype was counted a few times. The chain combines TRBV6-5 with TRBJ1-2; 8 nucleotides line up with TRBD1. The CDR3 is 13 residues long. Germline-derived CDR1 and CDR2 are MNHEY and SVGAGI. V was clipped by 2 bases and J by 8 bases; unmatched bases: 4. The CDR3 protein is CASSYRWDRGYTF. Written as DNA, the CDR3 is TGTGCCAGCAGTTACCGCTGGGACAGGGGCTACACCTTC.

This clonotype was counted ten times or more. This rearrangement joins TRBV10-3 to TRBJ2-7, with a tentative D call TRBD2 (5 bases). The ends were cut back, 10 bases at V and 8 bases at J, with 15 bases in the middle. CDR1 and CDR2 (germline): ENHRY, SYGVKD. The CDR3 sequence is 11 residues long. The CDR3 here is CATGLGEQQYF. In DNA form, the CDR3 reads TGTGCCACCGGACTTGGAGAACAGCAGTACTTC.

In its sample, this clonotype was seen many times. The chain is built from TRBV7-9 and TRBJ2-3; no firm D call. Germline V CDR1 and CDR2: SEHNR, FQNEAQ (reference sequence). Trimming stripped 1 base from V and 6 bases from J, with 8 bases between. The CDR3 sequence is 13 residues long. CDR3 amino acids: CASSLGHRDTQYF. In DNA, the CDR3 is TGTGCCAGCAGCTTAGGTCATCGGGATACGCAGTATTTT.

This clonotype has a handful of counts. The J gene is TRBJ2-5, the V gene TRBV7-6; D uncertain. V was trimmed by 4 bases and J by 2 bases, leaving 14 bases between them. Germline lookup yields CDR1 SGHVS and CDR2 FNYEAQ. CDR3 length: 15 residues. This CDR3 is CASSSRLETQETQYF. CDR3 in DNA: TGTGCCAGCAGCTCCAGACTGGAAACTCAAGAGACCCAGTACTTC.

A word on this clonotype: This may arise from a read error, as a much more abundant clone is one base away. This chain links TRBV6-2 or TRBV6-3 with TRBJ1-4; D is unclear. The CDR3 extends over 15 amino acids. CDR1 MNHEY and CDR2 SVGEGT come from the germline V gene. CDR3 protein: CACSIQARSEEKLFF. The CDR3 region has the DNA TGTGCCTGCAGTATCCAGGCGAGGAGTGAGGAAAAACTGTTTTTT.

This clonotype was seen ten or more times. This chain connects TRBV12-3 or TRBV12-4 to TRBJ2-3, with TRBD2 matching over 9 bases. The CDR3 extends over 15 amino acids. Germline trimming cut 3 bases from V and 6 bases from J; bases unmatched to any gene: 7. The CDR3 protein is CASSLVAGGSDTQYF. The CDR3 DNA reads TGTGCCAGCAGTTTGGTGGCGGGAGGGAGTGATACGCAGTATTTT.

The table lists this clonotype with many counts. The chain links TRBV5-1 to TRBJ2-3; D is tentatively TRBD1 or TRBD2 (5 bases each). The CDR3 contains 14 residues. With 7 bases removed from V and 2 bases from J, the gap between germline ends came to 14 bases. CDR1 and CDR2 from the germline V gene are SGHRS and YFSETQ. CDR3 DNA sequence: TGCGCCAGCTACGATGGGGACCTCACAGATACGCAGTATTTT. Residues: CASYDGDLTDTQYF.

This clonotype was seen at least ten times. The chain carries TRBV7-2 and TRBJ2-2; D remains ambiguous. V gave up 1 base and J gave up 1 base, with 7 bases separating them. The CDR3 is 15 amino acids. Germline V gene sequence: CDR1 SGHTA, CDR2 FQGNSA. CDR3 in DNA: TGTGCCAGCAGCTTAGGATTAGGGAACACCGGGGAGCTGTTTTTT. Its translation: CASSLGLGNTGELFF.

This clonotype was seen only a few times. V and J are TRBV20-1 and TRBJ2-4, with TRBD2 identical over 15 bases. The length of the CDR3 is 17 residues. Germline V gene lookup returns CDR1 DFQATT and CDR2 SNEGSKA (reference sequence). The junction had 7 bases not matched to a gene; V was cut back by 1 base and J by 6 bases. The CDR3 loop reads CSARGTSGRAYVNIQYF. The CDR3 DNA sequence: TGCAGTGCTAGAGGGACTAGCGGGAGGGCCTATGTAAACATTCAGTACTTC.

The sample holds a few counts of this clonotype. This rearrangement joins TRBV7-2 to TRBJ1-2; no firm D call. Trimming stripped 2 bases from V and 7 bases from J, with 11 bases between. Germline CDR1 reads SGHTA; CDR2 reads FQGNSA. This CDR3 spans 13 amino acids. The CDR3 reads CASSLFGMGGYTF. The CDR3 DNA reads TGTGCCAGCAGCTTATTCGGAATGGGTGGCTACACCTTC.

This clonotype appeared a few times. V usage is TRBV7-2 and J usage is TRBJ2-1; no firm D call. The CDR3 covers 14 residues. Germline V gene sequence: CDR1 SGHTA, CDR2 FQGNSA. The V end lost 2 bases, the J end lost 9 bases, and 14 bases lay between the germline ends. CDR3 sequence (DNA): TGTGCCAGCAGCTTAAACTGGGAAGTCGGTGAGCAGTTCTTC. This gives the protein CASSLNWEVGEQFF.

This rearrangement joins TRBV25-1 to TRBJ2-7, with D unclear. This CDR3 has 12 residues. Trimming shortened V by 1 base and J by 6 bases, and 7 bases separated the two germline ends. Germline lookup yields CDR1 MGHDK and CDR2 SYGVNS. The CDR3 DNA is TGTGCCAGCAGTGAATTCCTGGGCGAGCAGTACTTC. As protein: CASSEFLGEQYF.